Presented here are 6 T cell receptor beta chains from one specimen sequenced in a study of T cell responses to AZD1222 COVID-19 vaccine. TCRdb's copy holds only in-frame clones and misses some; the assay was immunoSEQ multiplex PCR. Here the sample spans about 68,000 clones, around 80% being singletons. This specimen consisted of peripheral blood, obtained on day 0 of AZD1222 vaccination. Receptor source: an adult in good health.

The chain is built from TRBV5-1 and TRBJ1-1; D unresolved. V shed 0 bases and J shed 1 base, with 7 bases lying between them. This CDR3 comprises 14 residues. Germline CDR1 reads SGHRS; CDR2 reads YFSETQ. Here the CDR3 DNA reads TGCGCCAGCAGCTTGGTTAGCACGAACACTGAAGCTTTCTTT. Its translation: CASSLVSTNTEAFF.

The gene calls are TRBV19 and TRBJ1-2; possible D gene TRBD1, 6 bases. Germline V gene data show CDR1 as LNHDA and CDR2 as SQIVND (reference sequence). The CDR3 sequence is 16 residues long. V lost 5 bases and J lost 4, with 20 bases in between. CDR3 nucleotide sequence: TGTGCCAGTAGTCCCACGGACAGACGCTGGAGCTATGGCTACACCTTC. It yields the protein CASSPTDRRWSYGYTF.

The genes are TRBV6-5 and TRBJ2-1; 7 nucleotides line up with TRBD2. Germline values: CDR1 MNHEY, CDR2 SVGAGI. V dropped 6 bases and J dropped 10; count of bases not matched to a gene: 9. This CDR3 spans 13 amino acids. This CDR3 is CASSKGLSGEQFF. The CDR3 DNA follows: TGTGCCAGCAGCAAGGGACTATCGGGGGAGCAGTTCTTC.

The V and J genes are TRBV19 and TRBJ2-7; weak D call: TRBD2 (5 bases). CDR1 is LNHDA and CDR2 is SQIVND in the germline V gene (reference sequence). Trimming left V 3 bases short and J 2 bases short, with 17 bases between. The CDR3 length is 16 residues. CDR3 loop: CASSISFRGDPYEQYF. The CDR3 nucleotides read TGTGCCAGTAGTATCTCCTTCCGGGGAGATCCCTACGAGCAGTACTTC.

V and J are TRBV6-5 and TRBJ2-2, with D unresolved. The germline V gene has CDR1 MNHEY and CDR2 SVGAGI. V dropped 0 bases and J dropped 2 bases, with 10 bases sitting between them. There are 16 residues in the CDR3. The CDR3 nucleotides read TGTGCCAGCAGTTACTCTGCGACATACAACACCGGGGAGCTGTTTTTT. Its protein product is CASSYSATYNTGELFF.

The rearrangement uses TRBV9 and TRBJ1-3, with D unclear. The ends were cut back, 2 bases at V and 0 bases at J, with 12 bases in the middle. The V gene's germline CDR1 is SGDLS and CDR2 YYNGEE. The CDR3 has 16 residues. The CDR3 spells CASSVRGGNSGNTIYF. Written as DNA, the CDR3 is TGTGCCAGCAGCGTTCGAGGAGGTAACTCTGGAAACACCATATATTTT. Full variable domain (outside the CDR3, taken from reference TRBV9 and TRBJ1-3): DSGVTQTPKHLITATGQRVTLRCSPRSGDLSVYWYQQSLDQGLQFLIQYYNGEERAKGNILERFSAQQFPDLHSELNLSSLELGDSALYFCASSVRGGNSGNTIYFGEGSWLTVV.